Listed below are T cell receptor beta chains from one sample, sequenced in a study of Ad26.COV2.S vaccination and SARS-CoV-2 variants. Assay: immunoSEQ multiplex PCR; the TCRdb copy retains only in-frame clones and omits some. The table shows 350,000 to 600,000 clones, with 70% to 90% occurring only once. The sample was peripheral blood, taken in a trial of Ad26.COV2.S vaccine versus placebo. The receptors stem from a person aged 18 to 59 who received the Ad26.COV2.S COVID-19 vaccine or a placebo. Each CDR3 is given with its conserved first and last residue. Each record gives: CDR3 protein, D gene, V gene, J gene. D genes are given only for firm matches.

CAWNQQGVAYEQYF	TRBD1	TRBV30	TRBJ2-7
CASSYTDLTEAFF	-	TRBV6-5	TRBJ1-1
CASSFVPVSGRESPYEQYF	-	TRBV7-9	TRBJ2-7
CASSSFLAGGVNGELFF	TRBD2	TRBV11-2	TRBJ2-2
CASGDIAGGLYEQYF	TRBD2	TRBV6-6	TRBJ2-7
CAISDRSSSYEQYF	-	TRBV10-3	TRBJ2-7
CASSLMEGGLKYEQYF	-	TRBV5-6	TRBJ2-7
CASSDRQGLSNQPQHF	TRBD1	TRBV6-1	TRBJ1-5
CASSKTSRAKNIQYF	TRBD2	TRBV27	TRBJ2-4
CSADGLAGGLSTDTQYF	TRBD2	TRBV29-1	TRBJ2-3
CASSSPRQGETNYGYTF	TRBD1	TRBV28	TRBJ1-2
CASSPESYRNGYTF	-	TRBV18	TRBJ1-2
CASSQELAYEQYF	-	TRBV3-1/TRBV3-2	TRBJ2-7
CASSDRVAGPEQFF	-	TRBV2	TRBJ2-1
CASSLGPTRYEQYF	-	TRBV5-1	TRBJ2-7
CASSIAGAASGALTYGYTF	-	TRBV19	TRBJ1-2
CASSQDRDRGYGYTF	TRBD1	TRBV4-2	TRBJ1-2
CASSQGTGARPQHF	TRBD1	TRBV3-1/TRBV3-2	TRBJ1-5
CATQHRDRVSEQYF	TRBD1	TRBV27	TRBJ2-7
CASSLVGGGTGEQYF	-	TRBV5-8	TRBJ2-7
CASTARGRAFF	-	TRBV19	TRBJ1-1
CAIRAESGSSNEQFF	TRBD2	TRBV10-3	TRBJ2-1
CASRGRVNTEAFF	-	TRBV28	TRBJ1-1
CASSYFSGGYTF	-	TRBV6-5	TRBJ1-2
CASSFLGGLNEKLFF	-	TRBV7-9	TRBJ1-4
CASSVGWSEQFF	-	TRBV9	TRBJ2-1
CASSYGGGGSYNEQFF	-	TRBV6-5	TRBJ2-1
CASQQGGGGLEQYF	-	TRBV30	TRBJ2-7
CATSRDPGETSYEQYF	-	TRBV15	TRBJ2-7
CASSGPWRDYGYTF	-	TRBV28	TRBJ1-2
CASSLRSKDRGKGYEQYF	TRBD1	TRBV7-9	TRBJ2-7
CASSYYGGNEKLFF	-	TRBV6-5	TRBJ1-4
CASSQTLGRQVNSPLHF	-	TRBV4-1	TRBJ1-6
CASSVTTGNGEAFF	TRBD1	TRBV9	TRBJ1-1
CASSLSGLRGYTF	-	TRBV7-2	TRBJ1-2
CASSLDTPRPLHF	-	TRBV11-2	TRBJ1-6
CAWRDRAPDGYTF	TRBD1	TRBV30	TRBJ1-2
CASSFKTSFTDTQYF	-	TRBV5-1	TRBJ2-3
CASSGTPNYGYTF	-	TRBV28	TRBJ1-2
CASSYSRDFKNIQYF	-	TRBV6-2/TRBV6-3	TRBJ2-4
CASSEGTSHNQPQHF	-	TRBV7-2	TRBJ1-5
CASSSNSGSTGELFF	TRBD2	TRBV7-3	TRBJ2-2
CASSFSYQPQHF	-	TRBV28	TRBJ1-5
CASSLAGGVHGYTF	-	TRBV5-6	TRBJ1-2
CASSITLTANNEQFF	-	TRBV19	TRBJ2-1
CASSGQVSNYGYTF	TRBD1	TRBV3-1/TRBV3-2	TRBJ1-2
CASSLGASGGHEQYF	-	TRBV5-1	TRBJ2-7
CASSLGGSSGAGELFF	TRBD2	TRBV5-1	TRBJ2-2
CSAQRGFSGNTIYF	-	TRBV29-1	TRBJ1-3
CASSSPGQGNYEQYF	TRBD1	TRBV7-9	TRBJ2-7
CASSQEAPTVTQPGGYTF	-	TRBV4-3	TRBJ1-2
CANRDRGQQETQYF	TRBD1	TRBV28	TRBJ2-5
CASSPRSLEAFF	-	TRBV11-2	TRBJ1-1
CATSGHATTGEGYTF	TRBD1	TRBV15	TRBJ1-2
CASSDNLGQAYEQYF	TRBD1	TRBV6-1	TRBJ2-7
CAWSYSLGSYNSPLHF	-	TRBV30	TRBJ1-6
CATSGEGSGANVLTF	TRBD2	TRBV28	TRBJ2-6